The 18 T cell receptor beta chains below all came from one sample that was sequenced in a study of T cells in Graves' hyperthyroidism and ophthalmopathy. Amplification targeted TCR beta CDR3 regions from RNA transcripts. The HTBI primer set drove a first-round RT-PCR of the TCR CDR3. From the multiplex PCR reads, TCRdb called clonotypes with MiXCR, one entry per CDR3 protein. Found here are over 500,000 distinct CDR3 sequences, approximately 15% of them singletons; the top ten hold approximately 15%. Sequenced sample: blood. The receptor set was obtained from a woman aged 40 to 50 with Graves' hyperthyroidism.

This clonotype was seen more than once but under ten times. The DNA of the CDR3 is TGTGCCAGCAGCGTAGCTAGCCTCGGAAACATTCAGTACTTC. Amino acid sequence: CASSVASLGNIQYF. This sequence joins TRBV9 and TRBJ2-4, with TRBD2 as a possible D gene (5 bases). V was pared by 0 bases and J by 6 bases, with 10 bases between. Germline V gives CDR1 SGDLS, CDR2 YYNGEE. The CDR3 consists of 14 residues.

This clonotype was counted only a few times. The chain uses TRBV7-9 and TRBJ2-2; TRBD2 aligns across 7 bases. This CDR3 has 16 amino acids. Germline-derived CDR1 and CDR2 are SEHNR and FQNEAQ (reference sequence). Unmatched junction bases numbered 7, after V lost 6 bases and J lost 0 bases. CDR3 bases: TGTGCCAGCAGACGGAGCGGGACCCCGAACACCGGGGAGCTGTTTTTT. Translation: CASRRSGTPNTGELFF. The whole variable domain, filled in from reference TRBV7-9 and TRBJ2-2, reads DTGVSQNPRHKITKRGQNVTFRCDPISEHNRLYWYRQTLGQGPEFLTYFQNEAQLEKSRLLSDRFSAERPKGSFSTLEIQRTEQGDSAMYLCASRRSGTPNTGELFFGEGSRLTVL.

This clonotype occurred many times. The V and J genes are TRBV7-2 and TRBJ2-2; D gene uncertain. This CDR3 comprises 16 residues. Trimming cost V 2 bases and J 1 base, with 11 bases left between them. The germline CDR1 and CDR2 sequences are SGHTA and FQGNSA. CDR3: CASSLSLLRNTGELFF. The CDR3 DNA reads as TGTGCCAGCAGCTTAAGCCTCCTCCGGAACACCGGGGAGCTGTTTTTT.

The chain uses TRBV3-1 and TRBJ1-1; maybe TRBD1 (5 bases). Germline-derived CDR1 and CDR2 are LGHDT and YNNKEL (reference sequence). CDR3 length equals 13 residues. V was pared by 1 base and J by 9 bases, with 12 bases between. The CDR3 loop reads CASSQVGRGKAFF. The CDR3, as DNA: TGTGCCAGCAGCCAAGTTGGGAGGGGAAAAGCTTTCTTT.

This clonotype was found a few times. The chain recombines TRBV6-1 with TRBJ1-1; TRBD1 aligns across 7 bases. Germline CDR1 MNHNS, CDR2 SASEGT. J lost 1 base, V lost 3 bases, and 2 bases had no gene match. The CDR3 contains 14 residues. CDR3 loop: CASSDPGGNTEAFF. CDR3 DNA: TGTGCCAGCAGTGACCCAGGGGGGAACACTGAAGCTTTCTTT.

The rearrangement joins TRBV6-5 to TRBJ1-3; D perhaps matches TRBD1 (6 bases). The germline gives CDR1 MNHEY, CDR2 SVGAGI. This CDR3 contains 15 residues. Trimming took 2 bases from V and 0 from J, leaving 8 bases between them. This CDR3 is CASSYIQGSGNTIYF. The DNA of the CDR3 is TGTGCCAGCAGTTACATACAGGGCTCTGGAAACACCATATATTTT.

This clonotype was detected many times. The chain uses TRBV7-2 and TRBJ1-1; 7 nucleotides align to TRBD1. V lost 2 bases to trimming and J lost 4 bases; unmatched junction nucleotides: 7. The germline V gene has CDR1 SGHTA and CDR2 FQGNSA. The CDR3 loop spans 15 amino acids. The CDR3 DNA follows: TGTGCCAGCAGCTTACTTGGGACAGAATTCACTGAAGCTTTCTTT. Residues: CASSLLGTEFTEAFF.

The sample holds many counts of this clonotype. The chain carries TRBV28 and TRBJ1-5, with a weak D call TRBD1 (5 bases). The germline V and J ends were trimmed by 3 bases and 9 bases, with 24 bases remaining between them. CDR1 is MDHEN, CDR2 SYDVKM, per germline. The CDR3 sequence is 17 residues long. Here the CDR3 reads CASSLGLVTGEGRPQHF. The CDR3, as DNA: TGTGCCAGCAGTTTGGGGTTGGTCACAGGAGAAGGTCGGCCCCAGCATTTT.

This clonotype was recorded at least ten times. The chain uses TRBV30 and TRBJ2-2; maybe TRBD1 (6 bases). The CDR3 has 14 amino acids. V lost 0 bases to trimming and J lost 1 base, with 6 bases between them. Per the germline V gene, CDR1 is GTSNPN and CDR2 is SVGIG (reference sequence). Here the CDR3 reads CAWSVQGNTGELFF. CDR3 in DNA: TGTGCCTGGAGTGTACAGGGGAACACCGGGGAGCTGTTTTTT.

This clonotype was observed many times. The chain is built from TRBV10-1 and TRBJ2-7, with a tentative D call TRBD1 (6 bases). This CDR3 region has 12 residues. Germline CDR1 is WNHNN and CDR2 is SYGVQD (reference sequence). Trimming left V 3 bases short and J 6 bases short, with 9 bases between. CDR3 in amino acids: CASSDAGAEQYF. The CDR3 nucleotides read TGCGCCAGCAGTGACGCAGGGGCCGAGCAGTACTTC.

The gene calls are TRBV19 and TRBJ2-3; 9 bases are a match to TRBD2. The CDR3 runs 15 residues. Germline values: CDR1 LNHDA, CDR2 SQIVND (reference sequence). With 7 bases clipped from V and 0 bases from J, the junction kept 5 bases outside the gene matches. This CDR3 is CASNPSGASTDTQYF. CDR3 coding DNA: TGTGCCAGTAACCCTAGCGGGGCTAGCACAGATACGCAGTATTTT.

This sequence joins TRBV9 and TRBJ1-2; a weak D match, TRBD1 (6 bases). Germline CDR1 SGDLS, CDR2 YYNGEE. This CDR3 comprises 15 residues. Trimming left V 0 bases short and J 0 bases short, with 9 bases between. The CDR3 coding sequence is TGTGCCAGCAGCGTAGAAGGGGGTTCTAACTATGGCTACACCTTC. Translating gives CASSVEGGSNYGYTF.

This sequence joins TRBV11-2 and TRBJ1-6; tentative D call: TRBD1 (6 bases). The germline V and J ends were trimmed by 3 bases and 7 bases, with 13 bases remaining between them. In germline, CDR1 is SGHAT, CDR2 FQNNGV. CDR3 length: 15 amino acids. DNA of the CDR3: TGTGCCAGCAGCTTGGGGGCATACGGAAATTCACCCCTCCACTTT. This translates into CASSLGAYGNSPLHF.

J is TRBJ2-3 and V is TRBV19; D is unclear. CDR3 size: 14 residues. The V and J ends lost 1 base and 0 bases respectively, with 5 bases between them. Germline assignment: CDR1 LNHDA and CDR2 SQIVND (reference sequence). CDR3 sequence (DNA): TGTGCCAGTAGTATAGTCACTAGCACAGATACGCAGTATTTT. Protein sequence: CASSIVTSTDTQYF.

This clonotype was seen ten or more times. The V and J genes are TRBV12-3 or TRBV12-4 and TRBJ2-5; TRBD1 is a possible D gene (5 bases). The CDR3 spans 14 residues. The germline V and J ends were trimmed by 3 bases and 0 bases, with 8 bases remaining between them. The CDR3 protein is CASSFRGDQETQYF. The CDR3 DNA reads TGTGCCAGCAGTTTTAGGGGCGACCAAGAGACCCAGTACTTC.

There are many counts of this clonotype. This sequence joins TRBV27 and TRBJ1-6, with D maybe TRBD1 (5 bases). The CDR3 spans 14 residues. The V and J ends lost 6 bases and 4 bases respectively, with 10 bases between them. CDR1 MNHEY and CDR2 SMNVEV come from the germline V gene (reference sequence). DNA of the CDR3: TGTGCCAGCAGGGGGGGGTCGTATAATTCACCCCTCCACTTT. Its protein is CASRGGSYNSPLHF.

The chain employs TRBV2 and TRBJ1-5; 7 bases align to TRBD1. CDR3 length: 15 residues. CDR1 SNHLY and CDR2 FYNNEI come from the germline V gene. V lost 6 bases and J lost 6; bases outside the gene matches: 11. The CDR3 spells CASRGDSWGVQPQHF. The CDR3 DNA sequence: TGTGCCAGCAGGGGGGACAGTTGGGGGGTTCAGCCCCAGCATTTT.

This rearrangement joins TRBV5-1 to TRBJ2-7; D gene uncertain. Looked up from germline, CDR1 is SGHRS and CDR2 is YFSETQ. The CDR3 is 13 residues long. The germline V and J ends were trimmed by 1 base and 6 bases, with 11 bases remaining between them. CDR3 in amino acids: CASSLWAGSEQYF. The CDR3 DNA reads as TGCGCCAGCAGCTTGTGGGCCGGTAGCGAGCAGTACTTC.